The 25 T cell receptor beta chains below all came from one sample that was sequenced in a study of blood T cell repertoires in COVID-19. TCRdb keeps only in-frame clones here, not all; method: immunoSEQ multiplex PCR. The data show over 90,000 clones, roughly nine tenths seen once. The material sequenced was peripheral blood. The receptors derive from a woman between 50 and 59 years old with COVID-19, enrolled during active disease.

The chain employs TRBV4-1 and TRBJ2-3, with 7 bases fitting TRBD2. J was trimmed by 4 bases and V by 4 bases; bases with no gene match: 2. CDR3 length equals 13 residues. Germline V gene sequence: CDR1 MGHRA, CDR2 YSYEKL. The CDR3, as DNA: TGCGCCAGCAGCCCACTAGCGCCAGATACGCAGTATTTT. It codes for CASSPLAPDTQYF.

The chain employs TRBV19 and TRBJ2-1, with 8 bases aligning to TRBD1. The V segment lost 9 bases and the J segment 6 bases; nucleotides outside the gene matches: 7. Looked up from germline, CDR1 is LNHDA and CDR2 is SQIVND (reference sequence). The CDR3 is made up of 13 amino acids. The CDR3, as DNA: TGTGCCAGCAACAGGGGGTATTCCAATGAGCAGTTCTTC. This gives the protein CASNRGYSNEQFF. Full variable domain (outside the CDR3, taken from reference TRBV19 and TRBJ2-1): DGGITQSPKYLFRKEGQNVTLSCEQNLNHDAMYWYRQDPGQGLRLIYYSQIVNDFQKGDIAEGYSVSREKKESFPLTVTSAQKNPTAFYLCASNRGYSNEQFFGPGTRLTVL.

The genes are TRBV5-1 and TRBJ2-3, with 11 bases matching TRBD2. V was pared by 0 bases and J by 4 bases, with 7 bases of the junction left unmatched. Germline V CDR1 and CDR2: SGHRS, YFSETQ. This CDR3 is built from 17 residues. CDR3 coding DNA: TGCGCCAGCAGCTTGGTGGGTAGCGGGGGGGCCGCAGATACGCAGTATTTT. Translated: CASSLVGSGGAADTQYF.

This clone was detected once. The rearrangement joins TRBV5-1 to TRBJ1-4, with unresolved D. Germline CDR1 is SGHRS and CDR2 is YFSETQ. V was trimmed by 1 base and J by 8 bases, leaving 12 bases between them. This CDR3 is built from 14 residues. DNA of the CDR3: TGCGCCAGCAGCTTGAGAAACGGAGGGGAAAAACTGTTTTTT. This encodes CASSLRNGGEKLFF.

The chain couples TRBV9 to TRBJ2-7; D ambiguous. The germline V gene encodes CDR1 SGDLS and CDR2 YYNGEE. CDR3 length: 15 residues. V was clipped by 0 bases and J by 2 bases, with 12 bases between them. This CDR3 reads CASSVAPASPYEQYF. The CDR3 bases are TGTGCCAGCAGCGTAGCTCCAGCGAGCCCCTACGAGCAGTACTTC.

This clone was counted once. The V gene is TRBV6-5, the J gene TRBJ1-4; 10 nucleotides match TRBD1. J was trimmed by 5 bases and V by 6 bases; bases with no gene match: 6. CDR1 is MNHEY, CDR2 SVGAGI, per germline. The CDR3 length is 15 residues. CDR3 nucleotide sequence: TGTGCCAGCAGCCACTCGACAGGGGGCAATGAAAAACTGTTTTTT. It yields the protein CASSHSTGGNEKLFF.

The chain carries TRBV28 and TRBJ2-7; perhaps TRBD1 as D (5 bases). V was cut by 7 bases and J by 2 bases, with 9 bases left in between. CDR3 size: 12 residues. Germline values: CDR1 MDHEN, CDR2 SYDVKM. The DNA for the CDR3 is TGTGCCAGCAACAGGCTACCCTACGAGCAGTACTTC. Its translation is CASNRLPYEQYF.

A single count supports this clone. The genes are TRBV10-3 and TRBJ1-2, with D uncertain. V was trimmed by 7 bases and J by 6 bases, leaving 18 bases between them. The CDR3 runs to 14 residues. In germline, CDR1 is ENHRY, CDR2 SYGVKD. The chain's CDR3 is CAITKHDSFDGYTF. In nucleotides, the CDR3 is TGTGCCATCACCAAACACGATTCCTTTGATGGCTACACCTTC.

The chain is built from TRBV27 and TRBJ1-5; D may be TRBD1 (5 bases). V shed 5 bases and J shed 7 bases, with 12 bases lying between them. Germline V gene data show CDR1 as MNHEY and CDR2 as SMNVEV (reference sequence). The CDR3 loop spans 13 amino acids. The CDR3 DNA reads as TGTGCCAGCAGTCAGGGCGCGGGGCAGCCCCAGCATTTT. It yields the protein CASSQGAGQPQHF.

The V gene is TRBV9, the J gene TRBJ1-4, with 8 bases matching TRBD1. J lost 5 bases, V lost 4 bases, and 10 bases had no gene match. This CDR3 has 16 amino acids. CDR1 is SGDLS and CDR2 is YYNGEE in the germline V gene. The CDR3 loop is CASSPGRTGRNEKLFF. The DNA for the CDR3 is TGTGCCAGCAGCCCGGGACGGACAGGGAGGAATGAAAAACTGTTTTTT.

The J gene is TRBJ1-6, the V gene TRBV3-1 (or the pseudogene TRBV3-2); TRBD1 is a possible D gene (5 bases). V lost 0 bases and J lost 13, with 19 bases in between. CDR3 size: 16 residues. The germline V gene encodes CDR1 LGHDT and CDR2 YNNKEL (reference sequence). The CDR3 DNA is TGTGCCAGCAGCCAAGATCGGGGACTTTCCTCGGTCCCCCTCCACTTT. It encodes CASSQDRGLSSVPLHF.

This clone came up a few times. V gene TRBV30 combines with J gene TRBJ2-5; D is undetermined. From germline, CDR1 is GTSNPN and CDR2 SVGIG (reference sequence). CDR3 size: 12 residues. V was pared by 0 bases and J by 5 bases, with 7 bases between. The CDR3 is CAWSVLSETQYF. The CDR3 DNA is TGTGCCTGGAGTGTCTTGTCGGAGACCCAGTACTTC.

The chain couples TRBV2 to TRBJ2-7; a weak D match, TRBD1 (5 bases). Trimming took 4 bases from V and 5 from J, leaving 12 bases between them. The germline V gene encodes CDR1 SNHLY and CDR2 FYNNEI. The CDR3 length is 13 residues. The CDR3 is CASSVITGNEQYF. The CDR3 DNA sequence: TGTGCCAGCAGTGTCATCACAGGAAACGAGCAGTACTTC.

The chain combines TRBV6-2 or TRBV6-3 with TRBJ2-6; D possibly corresponds to TRBD2 (7 bases). CDR1 is MNHEY, CDR2 SVGEGT, per germline. The ends were cut back, 5 bases at V and 3 bases at J, with 11 bases in the middle. The CDR3 is 15 amino acids. The CDR3 sequence is CASSPRGRGANVLTF. CDR3 coding DNA: TGTGCCAGCAGTCCGCGGGGGCGTGGGGCCAACGTCCTGACTTTC.

The V gene is TRBV2, the J gene TRBJ2-3; 7 bases map to TRBD2. The ends lost 4 bases at V and 2 bases at J; junction bases unmatched: 3. CDR1 is SNHLY and CDR2 is FYNNEI in the germline V gene. The CDR3 consists of 14 residues. The CDR3 DNA follows: TGTGCCAGCAGTGGTTGGGACTACACAGATACGCAGTATTTT. Its translation: CASSGWDYTDTQYF.

In DNA, the CDR3 is TGTGCCAGCAGCGTAGGTTTGACTAGCGGGGGGGTCTACGAGCAGTACTTC. This sequence encodes CASSVGLTSGGVYEQYF. The rearrangement uses TRBV9 and TRBJ2-7; 14 bases line up with TRBD2. In germline, CDR1 is SGDLS, CDR2 YYNGEE. The CDR3 extends over 17 amino acids. Trimming cost V 0 bases and J 3 bases; bases outside gene matches: 5.

The rearrangement links TRBV6-1 to TRBJ1-3, with D unclear. Between the trimmed V and J ends, which lost 4 bases and 4 bases, there was a span of 17 bases. The CDR3 covers 16 residues. Germline CDR1 reads MNHNS; CDR2 reads SASEGT. The CDR3 DNA is TGTGCCAGCAGTGGGCGGGCGGCCTCCTACGGAAACACCATATATTTT. As protein: CASSGRAASYGNTIYF.

This chain links TRBV5-1 with TRBJ2-3; 12 nucleotides match TRBD2. The CDR3 is 16 amino acids. The trim removed 4 bases at V and 4 bases at J, leaving 7 bases unmatched. Per germline, CDR1 SGHRS and CDR2 YFSETQ. The CDR3 is CASSPASGGAADTQYF. CDR3 nucleotide sequence: TGCGCCAGCAGCCCAGCTAGCGGGGGGGCGGCAGATACGCAGTATTTT.

The J gene is TRBJ2-3, the V gene TRBV30, with 7 nucleotides matching TRBD2. The CDR3 totals 15 residues. Trimming took 5 bases from V and 3 from J; bases not matched to a gene: 11. Germline CDR1 is GTSNPN and CDR2 is SVGIG (reference sequence). CDR3 sequence: CAWGAGRGTTDTQYF. In DNA form, the CDR3 reads TGTGCCTGGGGGGCTGGGCGGGGGACGACAGATACGCAGTATTTT.

The chain uses TRBV12-3 or TRBV12-4 and TRBJ2-7; the match to TRBD1 covers 7 bases. The V gene end was trimmed by 5 bases and the J gene end by 13 bases; junction bases not matched to a gene: 11. This CDR3 has 12 residues. In DNA, the CDR3 is TGTGCCAGCAGTCCCCGGGACAGCGTCTTATACTTC. Its translation is CASSPRDSVLYF.

This clone was counted between two and nine times. The DNA for the CDR3 is TGTGCCAGTACGATGGCAGGGCACCTTAATTCACCCCTCCACTTT. Its translation is CASTMAGHLNSPLHF. This chain connects TRBV19 to TRBJ1-6; maybe TRBD1 (5 bases). This CDR3 is built from 15 residues. Looked up from germline, CDR1 is LNHDA and CDR2 is SQIVND (reference sequence). The germline V and J ends were trimmed by 7 bases and 6 bases, with 16 bases remaining between them.

The chain joins TRBV10-2 to TRBJ1-2; TRBD1 might be the D (5 bases). The CDR3 contains 13 residues. Per the germline V gene, CDR1 is WSHSY and CDR2 is SAAADI. V was clipped by 7 bases and J by 2 bases, with 11 bases between them. The CDR3 loop is CASKRGENYGYTF. Written as DNA, the CDR3 is TGCGCCAGCAAAAGGGGTGAGAACTATGGCTACACCTTC.

The gene calls are TRBV21-1 and TRBJ1-6. TRBV21-1 is reported as a pseudogene. The CDR3 is 14 residues long. The CDR3 sequence is CASSKSGGHSPLHF. The CDR3, as DNA: TGTGCCAGCAGCAAATCCGGAGGGCATTCACCCCTCCACTTT.

This clone showed up just a few times. This chain joins TRBV2 and TRBJ2-7; 12 bases agree with TRBD2. Trimming cost V 6 bases and J 3 bases; bases outside gene matches: 12. There are 17 residues in the CDR3. From germline, CDR1 is SNHLY and CDR2 FYNNEI. This CDR3 reads CASSWDGRLAGDYEQYF. DNA of the CDR3: TGTGCCAGCAGCTGGGACGGACGACTAGCGGGGGACTACGAGCAGTACTTC. The whole variable domain, remainder taken from reference TRBV2 and TRBJ2-7, is EPEVTQTPSHQVTQMGQEVILRCVPISNHLYFYWYRQILGQKVEFLVSFYNNEISEKSEIFDDQFSVERPDGSNFTLKIRSTKLEDSAMYFCASSWDGRLAGDYEQYFGPGTRLTVT.

The rearrangement links TRBV30 to TRBJ2-7; D is uncertain. The CDR3 spans 14 residues. The germline V gene has CDR1 GTSNPN and CDR2 SVGIG (reference sequence). Trimming pared 0 bases from V and 5 bases from J, leaving 14 bases between. The CDR3 here is CAWSVENLMDEQYF. DNA for the CDR3: TGTGCCTGGAGTGTAGAGAACCTCATGGACGAGCAGTACTTC.